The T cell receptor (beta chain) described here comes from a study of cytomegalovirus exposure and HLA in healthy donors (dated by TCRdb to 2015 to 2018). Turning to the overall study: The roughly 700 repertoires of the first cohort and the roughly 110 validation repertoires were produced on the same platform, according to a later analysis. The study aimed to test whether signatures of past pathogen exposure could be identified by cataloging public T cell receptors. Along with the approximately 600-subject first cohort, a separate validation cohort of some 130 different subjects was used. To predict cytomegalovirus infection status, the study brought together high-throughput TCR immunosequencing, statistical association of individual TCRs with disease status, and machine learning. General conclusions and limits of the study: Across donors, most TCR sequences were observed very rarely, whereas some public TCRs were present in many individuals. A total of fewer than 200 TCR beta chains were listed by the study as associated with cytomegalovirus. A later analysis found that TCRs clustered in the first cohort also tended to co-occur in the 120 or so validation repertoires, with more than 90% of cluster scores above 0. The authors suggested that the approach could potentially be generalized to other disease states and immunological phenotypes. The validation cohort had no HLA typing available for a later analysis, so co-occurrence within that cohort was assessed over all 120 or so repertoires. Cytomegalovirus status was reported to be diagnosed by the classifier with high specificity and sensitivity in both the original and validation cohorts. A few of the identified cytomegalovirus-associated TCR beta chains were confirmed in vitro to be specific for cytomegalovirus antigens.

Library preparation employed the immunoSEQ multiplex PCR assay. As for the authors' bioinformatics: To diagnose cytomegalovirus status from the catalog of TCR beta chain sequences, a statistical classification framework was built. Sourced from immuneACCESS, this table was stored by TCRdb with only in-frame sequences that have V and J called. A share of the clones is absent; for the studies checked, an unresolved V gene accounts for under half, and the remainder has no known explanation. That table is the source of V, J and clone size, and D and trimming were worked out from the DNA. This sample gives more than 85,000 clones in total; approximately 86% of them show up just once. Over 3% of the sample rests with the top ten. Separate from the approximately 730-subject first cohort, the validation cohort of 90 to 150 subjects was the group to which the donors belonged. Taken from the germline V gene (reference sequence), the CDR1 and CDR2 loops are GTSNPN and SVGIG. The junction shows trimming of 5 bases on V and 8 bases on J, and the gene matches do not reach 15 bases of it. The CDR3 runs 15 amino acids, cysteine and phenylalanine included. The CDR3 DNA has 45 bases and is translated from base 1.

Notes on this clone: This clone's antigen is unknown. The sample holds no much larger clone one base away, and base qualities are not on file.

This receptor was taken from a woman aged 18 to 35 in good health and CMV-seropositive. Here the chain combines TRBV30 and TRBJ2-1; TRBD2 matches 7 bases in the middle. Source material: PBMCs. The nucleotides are TGTGCCTGGGGCCCCATGCGGGAGCTTCGGGATGAGCAGTTCTTC. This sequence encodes CAWGPMRELRDEQFF. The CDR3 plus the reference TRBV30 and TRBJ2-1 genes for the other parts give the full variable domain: SQTIHQWPATLVQPVGSPLSLECTVEGTSNPNLYWYRQAAGRGLQLLFYSVGIGQISSEVPQNLSASRPQDRQFILSSKKLLLSDSGFYLCAWGPMRELRDEQFFGPGTRLTVL.